This section outlines one T cell receptor (beta chain) sequence together with its context. This clonotype was seen ten or more times. Its antigen is not yet known. No much larger clone is present one base from it, and per-base qualities are unavailable. CDR1 and CDR2 (SGHRS, YFSETQ) derive from the germline V gene. V gives up 3 bases and J gives up 1 base, and the segment between their germline ends measures 7 bases. The CDR3 has 13 amino acids, counting the end cysteine and phenylalanine. CDR3 DNA is the only sequence kept; it has 39 bases, read in frame from the first base. This record belongs to a study of response to subunit inactivated influenza vaccine (dated by TCRdb to about 2018). With regard to the full study: The study used deep quantitative T cell receptor repertoire profiling to track responses to a trivalent subunit inactivated influenza vaccine.

The protocol used for the library was RT-PCR. Sequenced on an Illumina HiSeq 2500. In-frame beta chains were kept once TCRdb had trimmed the public reads at Q25 with fastp and called clones with MiXCR. Each CDR3 protein appears once, grouped with its most common genes and DNA. Counted in this sample were under 550,000 distinct CDR3 sequences; approximately 7.6% of them appeared once. The top ten clonotypes cover over 10% of the sample. Overall study results and their limits: It was suggested by the authors that each seasonal influenza vaccination may recruit only a limited number of new T cells.

The sample was PBMCs from blood, taken around 25 months after vaccination. The V gene is TRBV5-1 and the J gene is TRBJ2-5; the D gene lacks a confident call. The TCR was taken from a man between 50 and 69 years old who received an inactivated influenza vaccine. Donor details come from another sample of the same person, matched by shared clones. The nucleotide sequence reads as follows: TGCGCCAGCAGCTGGGGTACCCAAGAGACCCAGTACTTC. It translates as CASSWGTQETQYF.